This T cell receptor beta chain comes out of a study of blood T cell repertoires in COVID-19. Study in general: Sample material is recorded as cDNA or gDNA derived from T cells, B-cell-depleted T cells, or PBMCs.

Participant ages covered about 18 to 89 years across 20 to 25 US areas. Assignment of participants to cohorts was predicated upon participant-reported clinical history. As handled by the study authors: Nucleated cell number was recorded as an estimate derived from reference gene primer amplification. Assay: immunoSEQ multiplex PCR; the TCRdb copy retains only in-frame clones and omits some. V and J calls and clone size are copied from that table; D and trimming were computed from the DNA. The sample holds roughly 400,000 clones, 70% to 90% seen once. The V end lost 1 base, the J end lost 3 bases, and 12 bases lay between the germline ends. CDR1 SGHAT and CDR2 FQNNGV come from the germline V gene. The CDR3 runs 15 residues. The sample holds a few counts of this clone.

This receptor was obtained from a woman aged 35 to 49 with acute COVID-19. The sample taken for sequencing was PBMCs or T cells enriched from blood (not recorded which). The chain joins TRBV11-2 to TRBJ1-2; D uncertain. CDR3 loop: CASSLAAAADYGYTF. DNA for the CDR3: TGTGCCAGCAGCTTAGCGGCCGCCGCGGACTATGGCTACACCTTC.